The following is a T cell receptor (beta chain) sequence with its context. Each CDR3 protein gets one entry after TCRdb re-called the RT-PCR reads with MiXCR. This sample yields under 200,000 distinct CDR3 sequences, of which about an eighth are seen a single time; approximately 30% belongs to the top ten. This record comes from a study of response to subunit inactivated influenza vaccine. With V trimmed by 4 bases and J by 3 bases, 6 bases remained unmatched. Germline CDR1 and CDR2: MGHDK and SYGVNS. The CDR3 covers 15 residues. This sample was also put to use in a study of T cells expressing NK-cell markers. That study adds: It was by 5'RACE template switching with UMIs that TCR beta cDNA was made.

The TCR sequence derives from a man aged 45-60 years who received an inactivated influenza vaccine. The chain couples TRBV25-1 to TRBJ1-1; 9 bases align to TRBD1. The material sequenced was CD8+ T cells sorted from PBMCs, taken about 12 days after vaccination. The CDR3 DNA reads as TGTGCCAGCAGTGTTACAGGGGGCCACGACACTGAAGCTTTCTTT. Translated: CASSVTGGHDTEAFF.